This T cell receptor beta chain appears in the sequencing data of a study of shared T cell receptors in the human thymus. This CDR3 region has 18 residues. Germline V lookup: CDR1 SGHRS, CDR2 YFSETQ. Deletions cut 3 bases from V and 1 base from J, with 22 bases between. This clone was seen only once. Sequencing used immunoSEQ multiplex PCR; TCRdb keeps in-frame clones, though not all of them. Of 600,000 or so clones listed, approximately 87% were seen once; the top ten hold about 0.0094%. Another study also made use of these data, one on human thymus T cells. From that study: From resections taken during corrective heart surgery, the thymus tissue was obtained. Thymic and blood repertoires appeared to display a bias in their usage of V and J genes. Highly overlapping thymic repertoires in unrelated individuals were reported by related research.

The gene calls are TRBV5-1 and TRBJ2-5; D is perhaps TRBD2 (6 bases). The sequence was collected from a boy under two years old with a congenital heart defect. Sequencing was done on a sample of thymocytes. The CDR3 region has the DNA TGCGCCAGCAGCTCCCTGCGGGGTCACGACAGAACCCAAGAGACCCAGTACTTC. As protein: CASSSLRGHDRTQETQYF.